These 21 T cell receptor beta chains were sequenced from one sample in a study of T cell responses to AZD1222 COVID-19 vaccine. Measured with immunoSEQ multiplex PCR; TCRdb has only the in-frame clones, and not every one. Seen here are about 190,000 clones, roughly nine tenths observed once, and the top ten hold 6.5% to 8.5%. Specimen: peripheral blood, collected on day 0 of AZD1222 vaccination. These receptors were collected from an adult in good health.

This clone was picked up one time. The V gene is TRBV5-1, the J gene TRBJ2-3; D may be TRBD2 (7 bases). The CDR3 consists of 14 residues. From germline, CDR1 is SGHRS and CDR2 YFSETQ. The V and J ends lost 0 bases and 6 bases respectively, with 11 bases between them. Here the CDR3 DNA reads TGCGCCAGCAGCTTGGAAGGGGGGGCGGATACGCAGTATTTT. This sequence encodes CASSLEGGADTQYF.

The chain uses TRBV2 and TRBJ2-7; 7 bases fit TRBD1. V trimming: 8 bases; J trimming: 3 bases; junction bases outside the gene matches: 4. Germline-derived CDR1 and CDR2 are SNHLY and FYNNEI. The CDR3 length is 12 residues. As DNA, the CDR3 is TGTGCCAGCGCACCAGGGGGCTACGAGCAGTACGTC. Its translation: CASAPGGYEQYV.

This clone was detected a few times. This chain joins TRBV2 and TRBJ2-5; 10 bases are a match to TRBD1. The germline V gene has CDR1 SNHLY and CDR2 FYNNEI. The CDR3 is made up of 15 amino acids. Trimming took 6 bases from V and 4 from J; bases not matched to a gene: 8. CDR3: CASSPTGGRGETQYF. DNA for the CDR3: TGTGCCAGCAGCCCGACAGGGGGCCGGGGAGAGACCCAGTACTTC.

The rearrangement joins TRBV4-1 to TRBJ1-5, with D unresolved. CDR3 length: 15 residues. Trimming took 2 bases from V and 0 from J, leaving 8 bases between them. Germline V gene sequence: CDR1 MGHRA, CDR2 YSYEKL. CDR3 nucleotides: TGCGCCAGCAGCCAAACACAGTTTAGCAATCAGCCCCAGCATTTT. It specifies CASSQTQFSNQPQHF.

The rearrangement links TRBV2 to TRBJ2-7; 9 bases are a match to TRBD1. The length of the CDR3 is 15 residues. Looked up from germline, CDR1 is SNHLY and CDR2 is FYNNEI. Losses at the gene ends were 6 bases for V and 4 bases for J; bases not matched to a gene: 10. CDR3 loop: CASSAGTGPTYEQYV. The CDR3 DNA is TGTGCCAGCAGCGCCGGGACAGGGCCCACTTACGAGCAGTACGTC.

The chain combines TRBV2 with TRBJ1-2, with D possibly TRBD1 on 6 matching bases. In germline, CDR1 is SNHLY, CDR2 FYNNEI. Trimming pared 5 bases from V and 7 bases from J, leaving 14 bases between. This CDR3 region has 13 residues. As DNA, the CDR3 is TGTGCCAGCAGTCAACAGGGATCGCGTGGCTACACCTTC. As protein: CASSQQGSRGYTF.

The rearrangement uses TRBV5-6 and TRBJ2-3, with 8 positions matching TRBD1. V was pared by 7 bases and J by 6 bases, with 4 bases of the junction left unmatched. This CDR3 comprises 12 residues. Germline assignment: CDR1 SGHDT and CDR2 YYEEEE. For the CDR3, the DNA is TGTGCCAGCGGACAGGGAGGCGATACGCAGTATTTT. It is translated as CASGQGGDTQYF.

V is TRBV9 and J is TRBJ1-5; 7 bases fit TRBD1. Germline-derived CDR1 and CDR2 are SGDLS and YYNGEE. CDR3 length equals 15 residues. J lost 7 bases, V lost 3 bases, and 10 bases had no gene match. The CDR3 spells CASSAGQGVWQPQHF. The CDR3 coding sequence is TGTGCCAGCAGCGCTGGGCAGGGGGTATGGCAGCCCCAGCATTTT.

V gene TRBV27 combines with J gene TRBJ2-3; D not certain. The CDR3 covers 13 residues. V was cut by 5 bases and J by 4 bases, with 10 bases left in between. Looked up from germline, CDR1 is MNHEY and CDR2 is SMNVEV (reference sequence). The CDR3 region is CASSRTFSDTQYF. DNA of the CDR3: TGTGCCAGCAGTCGAACATTTTCAGATACGCAGTATTTT.

This clone was found once. This chain uses TRBV9 with TRBJ2-3; TRBD2 is a possible D gene (6 bases). Germline V gives CDR1 SGDLS, CDR2 YYNGEE. The CDR3 has 19 residues. V gave up 3 bases and J gave up 0 bases, with 23 bases separating them. The CDR3 DNA is TGTGCCAGCAGCGGTAGACGGGACTTCGAATTTATTAGCACAGATACGCAGTATTTT. As protein: CASSGRRDFEFISTDTQYF.

The CDR3 DNA reads TGCGCCAGCAGCCGAGACAGGGCGACTGGGGCCAACGTCCTGACTTTC. Protein sequence: CASSRDRATGANVLTF. The J gene is TRBJ2-6, the V gene TRBV5-1; the match to TRBD1 covers 7 bases. The CDR3 extends over 16 amino acids. Germline V gene data show CDR1 as SGHRS and CDR2 as YFSETQ. Losses at the gene ends were 4 bases for V and 2 bases for J; bases not matched to a gene: 6.

J is TRBJ2-4 and V is TRBV29-1, with TRBD1 identical over 9 bases. V shed 7 bases and J 15 bases; nucleotides not matched to a gene: 7. The CDR3 has 10 residues. The V gene's germline CDR1 is SQVTM and CDR2 ANQGSEA. CDR3 sequence: CSAGDRVLYF. The CDR3 DNA sequence: TGCAGCGCTGGGGACAGGGTTCTGTACTTC.

This clone was detected only a few times. This chain joins TRBV9 and TRBJ2-7; D is undetermined. The CDR3 totals 15 residues. Trimming took off 1 base at V and 2 bases at J, with 13 bases between the two ends. Germline CDR1 SGDLS, CDR2 YYNGEE. For the CDR3, the DNA is TGTGCCAGCAGCGTAACCGATCTTTGGACCTACGAGCAGTACTTC. Translated: CASSVTDLWTYEQYF.

The chain is built from TRBV28 and TRBJ1-2, with no clear D. Trimming shortened V by 5 bases and J by 6 bases, and 13 bases separated the two germline ends. Germline-derived CDR1 and CDR2 are MDHEN and SYDVKM. The CDR3 spans 13 residues. The CDR3 region has the DNA TGTGCCAGCAGTCTATCCTACGGGGATGGCTACACCTTC. Translated, it gives CASSLSYGDGYTF.

This clone was seen once. This chain joins TRBV9 and TRBJ2-7; D perhaps matches TRBD1 (6 bases). There are 15 residues in the CDR3. V shed 0 bases and J shed 2 bases, with 12 bases lying between them. The germline CDR1 and CDR2 sequences are SGDLS and YYNGEE. CDR3 loop: CASSVGPGDPYEQYF. CDR3 nucleotide sequence: TGTGCCAGCAGCGTAGGCCCAGGGGACCCCTACGAGCAGTACTTC.

This chain links TRBV4-2 with TRBJ1-1, with TRBD1 matching 7 bases. Germline CDR1 and CDR2: LGHNA and YNFKEQ. The CDR3 totals 14 residues. V lost 4 bases and J lost 2; bases outside the gene matches: 4. The CDR3 is CASSPGTANTEAFF. In nucleotides, the CDR3 is TGTGCCAGCAGCCCGGGGACAGCTAACACTGAAGCTTTCTTT.

This sequence joins TRBV6-1 and TRBJ2-2, with D maybe TRBD1 (5 bases). Germline V CDR1 and CDR2: MNHNS, SASEGT. This CDR3 spans 14 amino acids. V lost 2 bases to trimming and J lost 3 bases, with 7 bases between them. CDR3 loop: CASSEKTDTGELFF. The CDR3 DNA sequence: TGTGCCAGCAGTGAAAAGACAGACACCGGGGAGCTGTTTTTT.

This clone was found once. V usage is TRBV4-1 and J usage is TRBJ2-6; TRBD1 is a possible D gene (5 bases). Trimming stripped 0 bases from V and 2 bases from J, with 8 bases between. CDR1 and CDR2 from the germline V gene are MGHRA and YSYEKL. There are 16 residues in the CDR3. The CDR3 sequence: CASSQEGAAGANVLTF. Here the CDR3 DNA reads TGCGCCAGCAGCCAAGAAGGGGCTGCTGGGGCCAACGTCCTGACTTTC.

CDR3: CASSVAERANTEAFF. In DNA form, the CDR3 reads TGTGCCAGCAGCGTAGCCGAACGGGCGAACACTGAAGCTTTCTTT. V is TRBV9 and J is TRBJ1-1; D gene uncertain. Germline CDR1 and CDR2: SGDLS and YYNGEE. The CDR3 runs 15 residues. Between the trimmed V and J ends, which lost 0 bases and 1 base, there was a span of 10 bases.

The rearrangement joins TRBV3-1 (or the pseudogene TRBV3-2) to TRBJ1-2; tentatively, D is TRBD1 (6 bases). CDR3 length: 15 amino acids. The V gene's germline CDR1 is LGHDT and CDR2 YNNKEL (reference sequence). The V and J ends lost 2 bases and 5 bases respectively, with 15 bases between them. In DNA, the CDR3 is TGTGCCAGCAGCCAATCAGGGGCTGAGGGTTATGGCTACACCTTC. Translated, it gives CASSQSGAEGYGYTF.

As regards this clone: A junction end diverges from the germline sequence, so it may reflect a read error. The J gene is TRBJ2-7, the V gene TRBV6-5, with a weak D call TRBD1 (6 bases). The length of the CDR3 is 16 residues. Germline-derived CDR1 and CDR2 are MNHEY and SVGAGI. The CDR3 region is CASSYSNRGQGFYGHF. The CDR3 DNA sequence: TGTGCCAGCAGTTACTCGAACCGGGGACAAGGCTTTTATGGTCACTTC.